The 15 T cell receptor beta chains in this list originate from one sample, sequenced in a study of blood T cell repertoires in COVID-19. The protocol was immunoSEQ multiplex PCR, while the TCRdb copy is restricted to in-frame clones and leaves out a portion. Of approximately 470,000 clones in the sample, roughly nine tenths are singletons; the top ten hold approximately 0.7%. Material for sequencing was PBMCs or T cells enriched from blood (not recorded which). The receptors were sampled from a young woman who had recovered from COVID-19.

The rearrangement links TRBV27 to TRBJ2-1, with TRBD1 matching over 9 bases. The CDR3 sequence is 17 residues long. The J segment lost 6 bases and the V segment lost 3 bases, leaving 12 bases of the junction unmatched. Germline V lookup: CDR1 MNHEY, CDR2 SMNVEV (reference sequence). CDR3 sequence (DNA): TGTGCCAGCAGTTTTTCGGGTTGGGACAGGGAGAGCAATGAGCAGTTCTTC. Protein: CASSFSGWDRESNEQFF.

CDR3 DNA: TGTGCCAGCAGCTTCAGGGCAGGGGCCTCTGGAAACACCATATATTTT. Amino acid sequence: CASSFRAGASGNTIYF. The chain combines TRBV13 with TRBJ1-3; a weak D match, TRBD1 (6 bases). CDR1 and CDR2 (germline): PRHDT, FYEKMQ (reference sequence). The CDR3 covers 16 residues. V was cut by 3 bases and J by 0 bases, with 12 bases left in between.

The chain links TRBV10-1 to TRBJ2-1; D perhaps matches TRBD2 (5 bases). Germline lookup yields CDR1 WNHNN and CDR2 SYGVQD (reference sequence). There are 16 residues in the CDR3. V was shortened by 2 bases and J by 6 bases, with 17 bases between the two germline ends. The CDR3 sequence is CASSEQRPGRGNEQFF. CDR3 DNA sequence: TGCGCCAGCAGTGAGCAACGACCCGGCCGGGGCAATGAGCAGTTCTTC.

This clone was counted once. The J gene is TRBJ2-7, the V gene TRBV5-4; D ambiguous. With 0 bases removed from V and 5 bases from J, the gap between germline ends came to 9 bases. The CDR3 has 13 amino acids. The germline gives CDR1 SGHNT, CDR2 YYREEE (reference sequence). CDR3 nucleotides: TGTGCCAGCAGCTTGGACACCCGGGACGAGCAGTACTTC. Protein product: CASSLDTRDEQYF.

This chain uses TRBV18 with TRBJ2-7; D perhaps matches TRBD2 (7 bases). This CDR3 region has 16 residues. The V gene lost 2 bases and the J gene lost 8 bases, with 22 bases spanning the gap. Looked up from germline, CDR1 is KGHSH and CDR2 is LQKENI. DNA for the CDR3: TGTGCCAGCTCACCATTGCCCCGGGGGGCGACTTTCAAGCAGTACTTC. Residues: CASSPLPRGATFKQYF.

The V gene is TRBV12-3 or TRBV12-4, the J gene TRBJ1-1; D not certain. The V and J ends lost 8 bases and 1 base respectively, with 11 bases between them. The CDR3 sequence is 13 residues long. CDR3: CASARIKNTEAFF. For the CDR3, the DNA is TGTGCCAGCGCTAGGATAAAGAACACTGAAGCTTTCTTT.

Only a few counts were recorded for this clone. The V and J genes are TRBV25-1 and TRBJ1-3; possible D gene TRBD1, 6 bases. The CDR3 totals 16 residues. Trimming shortened V by 3 bases and J by 4 bases, and 16 bases separated the two germline ends. CDR1 is MGHDK and CDR2 is SYGVNS in the germline V gene. The CDR3 DNA reads TGTGCCAGCAGTGACCCCGGACAGCCGAAGGGAAACACCATATATTTT. Translated, it gives CASSDPGQPKGNTIYF.

This clone was detected a few times. Written as DNA, the CDR3 is TGCGCCAGCAGCCGGGACAGGGGGAAGGACACTGAAGCTTTCTTT. Amino acids: CASSRDRGKDTEAFF. The gene calls are TRBV5-1 and TRBJ1-1; 11 bases agree with TRBD1. V dropped 4 bases and J dropped 3; count of bases not matched to a gene: 5. The CDR3 sequence is 15 residues long. CDR1 is SGHRS and CDR2 is YFSETQ in the germline V gene. Together with reference TRBV5-1 and TRBJ1-1, the CDR3 gives the full variable domain: KAGVTQTPRYLIKTRGQQVTLSCSPISGHRSVSWYQQTPGQGLQFLFEYFSETQRNKGNFPGRFSGRQFSNSRSEMNVSTLELGDSALYLCASSRDRGKDTEAFFGQGTRLTVV.

V and J are TRBV2 and TRBJ2-7; D not certain. V was pared by 8 bases and J by 1 base, with 6 bases between. Looked up from germline, CDR1 is SNHLY and CDR2 is FYNNEI. The CDR3 sequence is 11 residues long. In DNA, the CDR3 is TGTGCCAGCGCGGTGTCCTACGAGCAGTACTTC. Translation: CASAVSYEQYF.

This chain connects TRBV5-1 to TRBJ2-1; 8 bases fit TRBD1. In germline, CDR1 is SGHRS, CDR2 YFSETQ. V shed 3 bases and J 0 bases; nucleotides not matched to a gene: 2. CDR3 length equals 15 residues. CDR3 protein: CASSWGTGSYNEQFF. The DNA for the CDR3 is TGCGCCAGCAGCTGGGGGACAGGCTCCTACAATGAGCAGTTCTTC.

On this clone itself: The same CDR3 arises from other DNA sequences in this sample as well. This sequence joins TRBV5-8 and TRBJ1-6, with a weak D call TRBD1 (6 bases). The CDR3 sequence is 13 residues long. V lost 1 base, J lost 7 bases, and 6 bases lay in between. Per germline, CDR1 SGHTS and CDR2 YDEGEE. Here the CDR3 DNA reads TGTGCCAGCAGCTTGAGGGGGAATTCACCCCTCCACTTT. Protein: CASSLRGNSPLHF.

The chain uses TRBV11-2 and TRBJ2-3; tentative D call: TRBD2 (7 bases). The germline CDR1 and CDR2 sequences are SGHAT and FQNNGV. The CDR3 is 15 amino acids. Trimming left V 3 bases short and J 5 bases short, with 15 bases between. The CDR3 sequence: CASSFGGAYRDTQYF. CDR3 in DNA: TGTGCCAGCAGCTTTGGGGGGGCGTATCGAGATACGCAGTATTTT. Looking up the rest from reference TRBV11-2 and TRBJ2-3 gives the full variable domain: EAGVAQSPRYKIIEKRQSVAFWCNPISGHATLYWYQQILGQGPKLLIQFQNNGVVDDSQLPKDRFSAERLKGVDSTLKIQPAKLEDSAVYLCASSFGGAYRDTQYFGPGTRLTVL.

With respect to this clone: Other DNA variants within this sample encode the same CDR3. The chain joins TRBV5-1 to TRBJ2-5; D is perhaps TRBD1 (7 bases). Trimming removed 0 bases from V and 4 bases from J, with 10 bases in between. The germline CDR1 and CDR2 sequences are SGHRS and YFSETQ. The CDR3 is 14 amino acids. CDR3 DNA sequence: TGCGCCAGCAGCTTGGACAGGGGAGGAGAGACCCAGTACTTC. Its translation is CASSLDRGGETQYF.

The chain carries TRBV7-6 and TRBJ2-7; D is possibly TRBD1 (6 bases). V lost 5 bases and J lost 7, with 21 bases in between. CDR3 size: 15 residues. CDR1 SGHVS and CDR2 FNYEAQ come from the germline V gene. For the CDR3, the DNA is TGTGCCAGCAGCCCCACAGGGTCTCTGACCCGAGAGCAGTACTTC. It encodes CASSPTGSLTREQYF.

This chain's CDR3 is CASSVGGGNQETQYF. The CDR3 DNA follows: TGTGCCAGCAGCGTAGGCGGGGGGAACCAAGAGACCCAGTACTTC. This sequence joins TRBV9 and TRBJ2-5, with TRBD2 matching over 8 bases. Looked up from germline, CDR1 is SGDLS and CDR2 is YYNGEE. The CDR3 is made up of 15 amino acids. V gave up 0 bases and J gave up 0 bases; unmatched junction bases: 1.